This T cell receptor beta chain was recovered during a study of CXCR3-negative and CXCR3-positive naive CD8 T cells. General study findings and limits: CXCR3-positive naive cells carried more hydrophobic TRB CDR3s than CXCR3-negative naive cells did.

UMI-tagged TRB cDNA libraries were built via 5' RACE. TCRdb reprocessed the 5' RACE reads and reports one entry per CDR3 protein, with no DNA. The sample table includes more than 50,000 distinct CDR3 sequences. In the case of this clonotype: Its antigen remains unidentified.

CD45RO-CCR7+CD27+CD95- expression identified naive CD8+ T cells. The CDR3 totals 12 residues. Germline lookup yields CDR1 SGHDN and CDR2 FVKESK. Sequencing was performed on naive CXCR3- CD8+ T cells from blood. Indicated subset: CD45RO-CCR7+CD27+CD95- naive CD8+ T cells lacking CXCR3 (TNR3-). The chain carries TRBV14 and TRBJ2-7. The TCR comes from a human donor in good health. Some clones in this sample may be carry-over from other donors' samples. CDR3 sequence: CASSPTPYEQYF.